The rows below give T cell receptor beta chains drawn from one sample of a study of OX40 agonist ivuxolimab in advanced cancers. Only in-frame clones appear in the TCRdb table, and some are missing; sequencing was by immunoSEQ multiplex PCR. The repertoire consists of around 63,000 clones, with 60% to 85% occurring once and the leading ten covering under 13%. The sample consisted of CD4+ or CD8+ T cells sorted from blood, taken in a trial of the OX40 agonist ivuxolimab. The receptors shown here come from an adult with an advanced solid tumor such as melanoma, head and neck, liver or kidney cancer. Both conserved end residues are part of each CDR3. The D gene is left open where the match is weak. Clone sizes are given selectively: once, few, many, or a class where the clone is expanded.

J gene: TRBJ1-5
clone size: .
V gene: TRBV2
D gene: .
CDR3 protein: CASSEGSGFNQPQHF
CDR3 DNA: TGTGCCAGCAGTGAAGGGAGCGGCTTCAATCAGCCCCAGCATTTT

J gene: TRBJ2-5
clone size: .
V gene: TRBV6-6
D gene: TRBD2
CDR3 protein: CASSTNLLAEQETQYF
CDR3 DNA: TGTGCCAGCAGTACAAATCTCCTAGCGGAACAAGAGACCCAGTACTTC

J gene: TRBJ1-2
clone size: few
V gene: TRBV28
D gene: .
CDR3 protein: CASSLYQGNYGYTF
CDR3 DNA: TGTGCCAGCAGTTTATATCAGGGTAACTATGGCTACACCTTC

J gene: TRBJ2-7
clone size: .
V gene: TRBV27
D gene: .
CDR3 protein: CASSLSVMYEQYF
CDR3 DNA: TGTGCCAGCAGTTTATCAGTCATGTACGAGCAGTACTTC

J gene: TRBJ1-2
clone size: few
V gene: TRBV11-2
D gene: TRBD1
CDR3 protein: CASSPTGSLYGYTF
CDR3 DNA: TGTGCCAGCAGCCCGACAGGGTCCCTGTATGGCTACACCTTC

J gene: TRBJ1-5
clone size: .
V gene: TRBV10-3
D gene: .
CDR3 protein: CAISAQGMTEPQHF
CDR3 DNA: TGTGCCATCAGTGCCCAGGGAATGACGGAGCCCCAGCATTTT

J gene: TRBJ2-1
clone size: .
V gene: TRBV6-5
D gene: .
CDR3 protein: CATSGKVQIEQFF
CDR3 DNA: TGTGCCACATCGGGGAAGGTCCAGATTGAGCAGTTCTTC

J gene: TRBJ2-3
clone size: .
V gene: TRBV9
D gene: .
CDR3 protein: CASSSPMGAPGDTQYF
CDR3 DNA: TGTGCCAGCAGCTCTCCTATGGGAGCCCCGGGAGATACGCAGTATTTT

J gene: TRBJ2-2
clone size: .
V gene: TRBV28
D gene: .
CDR3 protein: CASSLFDTGELFF
CDR3 DNA: TGTGCCAGCAGTTTATTCGACACCGGGGAGCTGTTTTTT

J gene: TRBJ1-3
clone size: .
V gene: TRBV10-3
D gene: .
CDR3 protein: CAISALSLRVGNTIYF
CDR3 DNA: TGTGCCATCAGTGCCCTCTCCTTAAGGGTCGGAAACACCATATATTTT

J gene: TRBJ2-4
clone size: .
V gene: TRBV4-2
D gene: TRBD2
CDR3 protein: CASSALAGDRNIQYF
CDR3 DNA: TGTGCCAGCAGCGCGCTAGCGGGAGATAGGAACATTCAGTACTTC

J gene: TRBJ1-2
clone size: few
V gene: TRBV7-9
D gene: .
CDR3 protein: CASSLGGGRSYTF
CDR3 DNA: TGTGCCAGCAGCTTGGGTGGTGGAAGAAGCTACACCTTC

J gene: TRBJ2-1
clone size: .
V gene: TRBV29-1
D gene: TRBD1
CDR3 protein: CSVEDQGVYNEQFF
CDR3 DNA: TGCAGCGTTGAAGATCAGGGGGTATACAATGAGCAGTTCTTC

J gene: TRBJ1-2
clone size: .
V gene: TRBV5-8
D gene: .
CDR3 protein: CASSLERVNYGYTF
CDR3 DNA: TGTGCCAGCAGCCTGGAACGGGTTAACTATGGCTACACCTTC

J gene: TRBJ1-2
clone size: .
V gene: TRBV6-6
D gene: .
CDR3 protein: CASTMKGGYGNDGYTF
CDR3 DNA: TGTGCCAGTACTATGAAAGGGGGATACGGCAATGATGGCTACACCTTC

J gene: TRBJ1-6
clone size: .
V gene: TRBV2
D gene: .
CDR3 protein: CASTEGGSNNSPLHF
CDR3 DNA: TGTGCCAGCACTGAAGGGGGGTCGAATAATTCACCCCTCCACTTT

J gene: TRBJ2-3
clone size: .
V gene: TRBV7-3
D gene: .
CDR3 protein: CASSSSSTDTQYF
CDR3 DNA: TGTGCCAGCAGCTCCTCCAGCACAGATACGCAGTATTTT

J gene: TRBJ2-1
clone size: .
V gene: TRBV12-5
D gene: .
CDR3 protein: CASGSLLDSDAYNEQFF
CDR3 DNA: TGTGCTAGTGGTTCCCTACTAGACTCTGATGCCTACAATGAGCAGTTCTTC

J gene: TRBJ2-5
clone size: .
V gene: TRBV5-1
D gene: TRBD1
CDR3 protein: CASSWGQGEETQYF
CDR3 DNA: TGCGCCAGCAGCTGGGGACAGGGGGAAGAGACCCAGTACTTC

J gene: TRBJ2-7
clone size: .
V gene: TRBV11-2
D gene: .
CDR3 protein: CASSLTAPKHTSYEQYF
CDR3 DNA: TGTGCCAGCAGCTTAACTGCACCCAAGCACACCTCCTACGAGCAGTACTTC

J gene: TRBJ1-3
clone size: .
V gene: TRBV9
D gene: .
CDR3 protein: CASSVGFSGNTIYF
CDR3 DNA: TGTGCCAGCAGCGTAGGTTTCTCTGGAAACACCATATATTTT

J gene: TRBJ2-3
clone size: .
V gene: TRBV9
D gene: .
CDR3 protein: CASSAVFGSTDTQYF
CDR3 DNA: TGTGCCAGCAGCGCCGTTTTTGGCTCCACAGATACGCAGTATTTT

J gene: TRBJ1-3
clone size: .
V gene: TRBV6-5
D gene: .
CDR3 protein: CASRAFQGNTIYF
CDR3 DNA: TGTGCCAGCAGGGCCTTTCAAGGAAACACCATATATTTT

J gene: TRBJ2-5
clone size: .
V gene: TRBV11-1
D gene: .
CDR3 protein: CASKGPLQETQYF
CDR3 DNA: TGTGCCAGCAAGGGCCCGCTCCAAGAGACCCAGTACTTC

J gene: TRBJ2-7
clone size: .
V gene: TRBV6-5
D gene: .
CDR3 protein: CASGGGSYEQYF
CDR3 DNA: TGTGCCAGTGGGGGCGGCTCCTACGAGCAGTACTTC

J gene: TRBJ2-7
clone size: .
V gene: TRBV5-6
D gene: .
CDR3 protein: CASSTLGEQYF
CDR3 DNA: TGTGCCAGCAGCACGCTGGGAGAGCAGTACTTC

J gene: TRBJ2-1
clone size: .
V gene: TRBV5-1
D gene: .
CDR3 protein: CASTWGLNNEQFF
CDR3 DNA: TGCGCCAGCACCTGGGGTCTAAACAATGAGCAGTTCTTC

J gene: TRBJ1-2
clone size: .
V gene: TRBV7-9
D gene: .
CDR3 protein: CASSSTEVYGYTF
CDR3 DNA: TGTGCCAGCAGCTCGACAGAGGTCTATGGCTACACCTTC

J gene: TRBJ2-4
clone size: .
V gene: TRBV11-3
D gene: .
CDR3 protein: CASTPGDIQYF
CDR3 DNA: TGTGCCAGCACGCCCGGGGACATTCAGTACTTC

J gene: TRBJ2-3
clone size: .
V gene: TRBV6-6
D gene: .
CDR3 protein: CASSYSIASTDTQYF
CDR3 DNA: TGTGCCAGCAGTTACTCGATTGCCAGCACAGATACGCAGTATTTT

J gene: TRBJ2-5
clone size: .
V gene: TRBV14
D gene: TRBD2
CDR3 protein: CASSQDKAGGPNVYKKTQYF
CDR3 DNA: TGTGCCAGCAGCCAAGATAAGGCGGGAGGGCCTAACGTCTATAAAAAGACCCAGTACTTC

J gene: TRBJ2-3
clone size: .
V gene: TRBV7-2
D gene: .
CDR3 protein: CASSHAGDTQYF
CDR3 DNA: TGTGCCAGCAGTCACGCCGGAGATACGCAGTATTTT

J gene: TRBJ1-5
clone size: .
V gene: TRBV6-1
D gene: .
CDR3 protein: CASSAQLNQPQHF
CDR3 DNA: TGTGCCAGCAGTGCGCAGTTGAATCAGCCCCAGCATTTT

J gene: TRBJ1-2
clone size: .
V gene: TRBV6-1
D gene: TRBD1
CDR3 protein: CASSEEQLGDRGLGYGYTF
CDR3 DNA: TGTGCCAGCAGTGAAGAGCAGCTGGGGGACAGGGGGCTGGGCTATGGCTACACCTTC

J gene: TRBJ2-5
clone size: .
V gene: TRBV15
D gene: TRBD2
CDR3 protein: CATSKGLAGVGETQYF
CDR3 DNA: TGTGCCACCAGCAAGGGACTAGCGGGAGTAGGAGAGACCCAGTACTTC

J gene: TRBJ2-7
clone size: .
V gene: TRBV7-9
D gene: .
CDR3 protein: CASSFGRGVYEQYF
CDR3 DNA: TGTGCCAGCAGCTTCGGAAGGGGGGTCTACGAGCAGTACTTC

J gene: TRBJ2-7
clone size: few
V gene: TRBV28
D gene: TRBD1
CDR3 protein: CASSSPGQGYDEQYF
CDR3 DNA: TGTGCCAGCAGTTCGCCGGGACAGGGGTACGACGAGCAGTACTTC

J gene: TRBJ2-5
clone size: .
V gene: TRBV15
D gene: TRBD2
CDR3 protein: CATSRGDYQETQYF
CDR3 DNA: TGTGCCACCAGCAGGGGGGACTATCAAGAGACCCAGTACTTC

J gene: TRBJ2-7
clone size: once
V gene: TRBV6-5
D gene: .
CDR3 protein: CASSLLMFRGEQYF
CDR3 DNA: TGTGCCAGCAGTCTCCTGATGTTCAGGGGCGAGCAGTACTTC

J gene: TRBJ2-1
clone size: .
V gene: TRBV9
D gene: .
CDR3 protein: CASSPRRSNEQFF
CDR3 DNA: TGTGCCAGCAGCCCGAGACGGAGTAATGAGCAGTTCTTC

J gene: TRBJ2-1
clone size: once
V gene: TRBV4-2
D gene: .
CDR3 protein: CASSRDQSGTYNEQFF
CDR3 DNA: TGTGCCAGCAGCCGAGATCAGAGCGGAACCTACAATGAGCAGTTCTTC

J gene: TRBJ2-1
clone size: .
V gene: TRBV4-3
D gene: .
CDR3 protein: CASSQEVADNEQFF
CDR3 DNA: TGCGCCAGCAGCCAAGAGGTAGCGGACAATGAGCAGTTCTTC

J gene: TRBJ2-5
clone size: once
V gene: TRBV7-2
D gene: TRBD2
CDR3 protein: CASSLVGGWQETQYF
CDR3 DNA: TGTGCCAGCAGCTTAGTGGGGGGGTGGCAAGAGACCCAGTACTTC

J gene: TRBJ2-2
clone size: .
V gene: TRBV27
D gene: TRBD2
CDR3 protein: CASSSPGLAGSTGELFF
CDR3 DNA: TGTGCCAGCAGTTCACCAGGACTAGCGGGAAGCACCGGGGAGCTGTTTTTT

J gene: TRBJ2-7
clone size: .
V gene: TRBV28
D gene: .
CDR3 protein: CASSFRERASYEQYF
CDR3 DNA: TGTGCCAGCAGTTTCCGGGAGAGGGCCTCCTACGAGCAGTACTTC

J gene: TRBJ2-7
clone size: once
V gene: TRBV7-2
D gene: .
CDR3 protein: CASSFGQFYEQYF
CDR3 DNA: TGTGCCAGCAGCTTCGGACAGTTTTACGAGCAGTACTTC